The T cell receptor (beta chain) under discussion was sequenced for a study of shared clonotypes between healthy human individuals. Overall study context: Contributing individuals were two females and a few males aged 18 to 49.

CD45RO-negative cells were positively selected for CCR7, leaving out terminally differentiated effector memory CD45RA+ cells. This CDR3 comprises 17 residues. Germline-derived CDR1 and CDR2 are LNHNV and YYDKDF (reference sequence). The ends lost 0 bases at V and 3 bases at J; junction bases unmatched: 10. Findings and limits, study-wide: Shared clonotypes across all four donors exceeded non-shared ones in generation probability. Naive subsets generally had larger estimated richness than memory subsets. Blood was the sole source, and tissue repertoires probably differ.

TCRdb's table, derived via immunoSEQ multiplex PCR, lists solely in-frame clones and lacks some. Among about 2.1 million clones listed, 80% to 95% were seen once. This clone appeared a single time. The antigen remains unidentified. This receptor was taken from a man between 18 and 29 years old in good health. Some clones in this sample may be carry-over from other donors' samples. The specimen sequenced was naive CD8+ T cells from PBMCs. The chain employs TRBV15 and TRBJ2-5, with 7 positions matching TRBD1. CDR3 in DNA: TGTGCCACCAGCAGAGATAGGGGGCCAGCGGCGGAAGAGACCCAGTACTTC. Its translation is CATSRDRGPAAEETQYF.